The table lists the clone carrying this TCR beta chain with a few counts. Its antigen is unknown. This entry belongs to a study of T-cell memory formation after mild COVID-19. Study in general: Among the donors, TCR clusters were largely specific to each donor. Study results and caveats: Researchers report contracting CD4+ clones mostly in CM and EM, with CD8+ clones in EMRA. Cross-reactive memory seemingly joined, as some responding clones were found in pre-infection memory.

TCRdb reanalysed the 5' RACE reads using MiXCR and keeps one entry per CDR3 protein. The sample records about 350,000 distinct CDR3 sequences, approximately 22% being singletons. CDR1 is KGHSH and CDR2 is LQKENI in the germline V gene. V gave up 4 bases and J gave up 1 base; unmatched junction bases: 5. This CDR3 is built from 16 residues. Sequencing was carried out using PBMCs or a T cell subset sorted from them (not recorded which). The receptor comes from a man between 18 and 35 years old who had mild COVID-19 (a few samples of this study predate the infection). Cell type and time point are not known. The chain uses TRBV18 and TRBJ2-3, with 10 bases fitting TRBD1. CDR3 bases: TGTGCCAGCTCACTGATCGGACAGGGGGGCACAGATACGCAGTATTTT. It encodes CASSLIGQGGTDTQYF. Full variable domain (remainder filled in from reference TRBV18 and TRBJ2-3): NAGVMQNPRHLVRRRGQEARLRCSPMKGHSHVYWYRQLPEEGLKFMVYLQKENIIDESGMPKERFSAEFPKEGPSILRIQQVVRGDSAAYFCASSLIGQGGTDTQYFGPGTRLTVL.